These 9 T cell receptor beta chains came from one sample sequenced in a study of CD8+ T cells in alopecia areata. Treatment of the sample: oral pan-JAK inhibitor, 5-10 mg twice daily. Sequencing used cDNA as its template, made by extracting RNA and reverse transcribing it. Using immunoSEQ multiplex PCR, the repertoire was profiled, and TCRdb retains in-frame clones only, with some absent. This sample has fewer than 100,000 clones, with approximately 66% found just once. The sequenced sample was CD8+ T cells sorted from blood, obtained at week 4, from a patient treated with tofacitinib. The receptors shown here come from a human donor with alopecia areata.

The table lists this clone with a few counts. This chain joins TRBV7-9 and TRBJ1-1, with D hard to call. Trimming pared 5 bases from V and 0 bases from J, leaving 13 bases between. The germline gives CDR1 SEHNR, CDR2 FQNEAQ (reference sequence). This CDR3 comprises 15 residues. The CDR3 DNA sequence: TGTGCCAGCAGCCCCTCCCTGATGATGAACACTGAAGCTTTCTTT. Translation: CASSPSLMMNTEAFF.

CDR3 nucleotides: TGTGCCTGGAGTGGCGGGAGGACGGTGCAGTTCTTC. It encodes CAWSGGRTVQFF. The rearrangement links TRBV30 to TRBJ2-1; 8 bases agree with TRBD2. The V gene's germline CDR1 is GTSNPN and CDR2 SVGIG (reference sequence). V dropped 1 base and J dropped 12; count of bases not matched to a gene: 5. This CDR3 contains 12 residues.

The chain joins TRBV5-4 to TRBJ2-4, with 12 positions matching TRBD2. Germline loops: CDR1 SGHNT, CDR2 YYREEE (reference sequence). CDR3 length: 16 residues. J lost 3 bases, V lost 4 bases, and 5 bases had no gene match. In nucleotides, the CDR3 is TGTGCCAGCAGCCTAGCGGGAGGGCCGGGCAAAAACATTCAGTACTTC. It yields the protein CASSLAGGPGKNIQYF.

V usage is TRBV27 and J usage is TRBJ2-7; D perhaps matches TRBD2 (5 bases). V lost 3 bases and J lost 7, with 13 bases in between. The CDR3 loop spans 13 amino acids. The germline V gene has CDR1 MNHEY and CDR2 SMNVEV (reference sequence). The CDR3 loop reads CASSFLGREEQYF. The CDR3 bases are TGTGCCAGCAGTTTTTTGGGTAGGGAGGAGCAGTACTTC.

CDR3 residues: CASSLSHNQPQHF. The CDR3 DNA is TGTGCCAGCAGTTTATCCCACAATCAGCCCCAGCATTTT. This chain links TRBV27 with TRBJ1-5; no clear D gene. This CDR3 region has 13 residues. Per germline, CDR1 MNHEY and CDR2 SMNVEV (reference sequence). The V end lost 0 bases, the J end lost 3 bases, and 3 bases lay between the germline ends.

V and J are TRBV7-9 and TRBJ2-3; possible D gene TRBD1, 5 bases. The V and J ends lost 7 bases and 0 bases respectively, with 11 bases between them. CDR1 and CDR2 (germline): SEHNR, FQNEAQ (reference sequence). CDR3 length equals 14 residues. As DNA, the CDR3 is TGTGCCAGCATGGGGCACCCCAGCACAGATACGCAGTATTTT. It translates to CASMGHPSTDTQYF.

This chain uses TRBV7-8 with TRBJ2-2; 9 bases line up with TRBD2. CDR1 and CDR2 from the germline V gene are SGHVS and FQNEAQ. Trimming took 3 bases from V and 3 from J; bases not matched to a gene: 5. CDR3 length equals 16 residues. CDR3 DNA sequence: TGTGCCAGCAGCTTCCTTAGCGGGGGATACACCGGGGAGCTGTTTTTT. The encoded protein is CASSFLSGGYTGELFF. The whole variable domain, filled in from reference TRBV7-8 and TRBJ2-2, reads GAGVSQSPRYKVAKRGQDVALRCDPISGHVSLFWYQQALGQGPEFLTYFQNEAQLDKSGLPSDRFFAERPEGSVSTLKIQRTQQEDSAVYLCASSFLSGGYTGELFFGEGSRLTVL.

CDR3 nucleotides: TGTGCCAGCAGCTCCGGTGGAGATACGCAGTATTTT. Protein: CASSSGGDTQYF. The rearrangement joins TRBV5-4 to TRBJ2-3; D not certain. This CDR3 comprises 12 residues. Trimming left V 3 bases short and J 5 bases short, with 7 bases between. Per germline, CDR1 SGHNT and CDR2 YYREEE (reference sequence).

This CDR3 reads CASSLLGDNGELFF. CDR3 DNA: TGTGCCAGCAGCTTACTTGGGGATAACGGGGAGCTGTTTTTT. The chain employs TRBV7-9 and TRBJ2-2, with D hard to call. The germline CDR1 and CDR2 sequences are SEHNR and FQNEAQ (reference sequence). Trimming pared 2 bases from V and 7 bases from J, leaving 11 bases between. The CDR3 is 14 amino acids.